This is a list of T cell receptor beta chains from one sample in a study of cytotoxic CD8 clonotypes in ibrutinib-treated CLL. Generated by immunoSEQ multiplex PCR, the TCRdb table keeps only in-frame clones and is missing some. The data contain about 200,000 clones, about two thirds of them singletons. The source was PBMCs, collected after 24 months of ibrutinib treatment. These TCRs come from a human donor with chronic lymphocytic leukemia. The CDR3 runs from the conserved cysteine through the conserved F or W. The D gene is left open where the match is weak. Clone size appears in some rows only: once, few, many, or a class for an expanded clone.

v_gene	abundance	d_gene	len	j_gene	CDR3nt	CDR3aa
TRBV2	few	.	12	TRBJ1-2	TGTGCCAGCGGCGGTTCGGGGTATGGCTACACCTTC	CASGGSGYGYTF
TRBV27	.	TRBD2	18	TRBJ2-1	TGTGCCAGCAGTTGGGGGCTAGCGGGAAGGGTGAGCCACAATGAGCAGTTCTTC	CASSWGLAGRVSHNEQFF
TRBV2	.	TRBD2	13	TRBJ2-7	TGTGCCAGCAGTCGGAGCGGGAGCTACGAGCAGTACTTC	CASSRSGSYEQYF
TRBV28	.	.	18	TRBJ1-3	TGTGCCAGCAGCCTTCACCAACAGGGCTATAGCTCTGGAAACACCATATATTTT	CASSLHQQGYSSGNTIYF
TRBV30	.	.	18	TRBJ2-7	TGTGCCTGGAGTCCCCGTTGGGGGCGGGAAAAGGACTCCTACGAGCAGTACTTC	CAWSPRWGREKDSYEQYF
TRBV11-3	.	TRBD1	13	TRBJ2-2	TGTGCCAGCAGAGGACAGGTCACCGGGGAGCTGTTTTTT	CASRGQVTGELFF
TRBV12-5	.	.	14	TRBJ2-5	TGTGCTAGTGGTTTGGGCGCGGGACAAGAGACCCAGTACTTC	CASGLGAGQETQYF
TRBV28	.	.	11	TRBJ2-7	TGCGCCAGCACAACCGTCTACGAGCAGTACTTC	CASTTVYEQYF
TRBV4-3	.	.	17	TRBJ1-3	TGCGCCAGCAGCCAAGAAGGTATCCGGGGCTCTGGAAACACCATATATTTT	CASSQEGIRGSGNTIYF
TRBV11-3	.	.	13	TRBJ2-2	TGTGCCAGCAGCTTAGATCAATCCGGGGAGCTGTTTTTT	CASSLDQSGELFF
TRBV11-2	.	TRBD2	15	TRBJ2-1	TGTGCCAGCAGCTATGGACTAGCGGAGTACAATGAGCAGTTCTTC	CASSYGLAEYNEQFF
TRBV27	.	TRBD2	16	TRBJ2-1	TGTGCCAGCGCCCATTTAGTTAGCGGGAGCTTCGATGAGCAGTTCTTC	CASAHLVSGSFDEQFF
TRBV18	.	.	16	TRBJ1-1	TGTGCCAGCTCTCAACCTCGACAGGAATTGAGCACTGAAGCTTTCTTT	CASSQPRQELSTEAFF
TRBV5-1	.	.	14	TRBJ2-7	TGCGCCAGCAGCTTGGCACCGGACAGCTACGAGCAGTACTTC	CASSLAPDSYEQYF
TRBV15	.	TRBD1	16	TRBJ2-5	TGTGCCACCAGCAGTCTGGGGACAGGGGTATCGGAGACCCAGTACTTC	CATSSLGTGVSETQYF
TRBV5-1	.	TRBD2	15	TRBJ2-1	TGCGCCAGCAGCTTGGGAGCGGGAGGGCCCCCTTTGCAGTTCTTC	CASSLGAGGPPLQFF
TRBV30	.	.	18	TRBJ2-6	TGTGCCTGGTCCCCGGGATTCACAGCGCTCTCTGGGGCCAACGTCCTGACTTTC	CAWSPGFTALSGANVLTF
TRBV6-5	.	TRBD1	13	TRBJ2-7	TGTGCCAGCAGACGGGACAGGGCCTACGAGCAGTACTTC	CASRRDRAYEQYF
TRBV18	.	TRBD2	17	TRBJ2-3	TGTGCCAGCTCACCACTTGGACTAGCGGCACCCACAGATACGCAGTATTTT	CASSPLGLAAPTDTQYF
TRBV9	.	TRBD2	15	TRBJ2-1	TGTGCCAGCAGCCCCCAGCGGGAGGGCCGGGATGAGCAGTTCTTC	CASSPQREGRDEQFF
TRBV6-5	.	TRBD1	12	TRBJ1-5	TGTGCCAGCAGTCCACGACAGGGGACCCAGCATTTT	CASSPRQGTQHF
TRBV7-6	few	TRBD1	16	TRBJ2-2	TGTGCCAGCAGCTTAGTGACAGGGGTCAACACCGGGGAGCTGTTTTTT	CASSLVTGVNTGELFF
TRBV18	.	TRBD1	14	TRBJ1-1	TGTGCCAGCTCACCATATACAGGGGTGACTGAAGCTTTCTTT	CASSPYTGVTEAFF
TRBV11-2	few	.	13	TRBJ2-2	TGTGCCAGCAGCTTGGGTGACACCGGGGAGCTGTTTTTT	CASSLGDTGELFF
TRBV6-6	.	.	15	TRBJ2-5	TGTGCCAGCAGTTCCTTTAGTGGGGCCGCCGAGACCCAGTACTTC	CASSSFSGAAETQYF
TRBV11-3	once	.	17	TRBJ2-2	TGTGCCAGCAGCTTAGTTCGGGTCTTGACCGCGCCCGAGGAGCTGTTTTTT	CASSLVRVLTAPEELFF
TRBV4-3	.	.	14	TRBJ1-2	TGCGCCAGCAGCCAAGTAACGGAAAACTATGGCTACACCTTC	CASSQVTENYGYTF
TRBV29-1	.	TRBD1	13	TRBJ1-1	TGCAGCGCTAATGCAGGGGGGAACACTGAAGCTTTCTTT	CSANAGGNTEAFF
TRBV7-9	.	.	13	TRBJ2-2	TGTGCCAGCACCCATCAGAACACCGGGGAGCTGTTTTTT	CASTHQNTGELFF
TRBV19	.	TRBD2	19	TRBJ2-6	TGTGCCAGTAGTATTTGGCTAGCGGAACTCAGCTCTGGGGCCAACGTCCTGACTTTC	CASSIWLAELSSGANVLTF
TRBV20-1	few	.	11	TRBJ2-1	TGCAGTGCTCTCCTACGGGAGCAGCAGTTCTTC	CSALLREQQFF
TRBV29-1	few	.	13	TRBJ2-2	TGCAGCGTTGTCCTTCTACGCACCGGGGAGCTGTTTTTT	CSVVLLRTGELFF
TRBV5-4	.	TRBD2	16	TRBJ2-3	TGTGCCAGCAGCCAAAGACTAGCGGGAGGCTCAGATACGCAGTATTTT	CASSQRLAGGSDTQYF
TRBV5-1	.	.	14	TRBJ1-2	TGCGCCAGCAGCTTGGAGGCAGGGGTCTATGGCTACACCTTC	CASSLEAGVYGYTF
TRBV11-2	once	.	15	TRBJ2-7	TGTGCCAGCAGACACGGGGGCAGGGGTGGCTACGAGCAGTACTTC	CASRHGGRGGYEQYF
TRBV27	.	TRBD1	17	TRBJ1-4	TGTGCCAGCAGTTTCACCGGGACAGGGGTTCGTCGGGAAAAACTGTTTTTT	CASSFTGTGVRREKLFF
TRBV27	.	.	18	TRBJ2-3	TGTGCCAGCAGTCCGGACCCCATCGTTCCAGGAAGCACAGATACGCAGTATTTT	CASSPDPIVPGSTDTQYF
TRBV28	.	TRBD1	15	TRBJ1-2	TGTGCCAGCAGGCCACAGGGGGGTCCTAACTATGGCTACACCTTC	CASRPQGGPNYGYTF
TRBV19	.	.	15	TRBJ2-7	TGTGCCAGTAGTATCGGTTCTAGAAGAATCAACGAGCAGTACTTC	CASSIGSRRINEQYF
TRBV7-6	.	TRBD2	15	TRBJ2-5	TGTGCCAGCAGCTTATTGAGCGGGAGAACAGAGACCCAGTACTTC	CASSLLSGRTETQYF
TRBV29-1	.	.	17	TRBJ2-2	TGCAGCGTCAGACAAACCCCGGGACTCCCGAACACCGGGGAGCTGTTTTTT	CSVRQTPGLPNTGELFF
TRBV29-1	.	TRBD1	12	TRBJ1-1	TGCAGCGTCAGGGGGGAGCCCCAATATGCTTTCTTT	CSVRGEPQYAFF
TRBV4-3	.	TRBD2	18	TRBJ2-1	TGCGCCAGCAGCCCACGCCCCCCAGTAGCGGGAGGTTACAATGAGCAGTTCTTC	CASSPRPPVAGGYNEQFF
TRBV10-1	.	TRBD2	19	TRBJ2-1	TGCGCCAGCAGTGCGGTGGGGCTAGCGGGAGGGCAATTATGCAATGAGCAGTTCTTC	CASSAVGLAGGQLCNEQFF
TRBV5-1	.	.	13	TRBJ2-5	TGCGCCAGCAGCTTTAGCGGATCAGAGACCCAGTACTTC	CASSFSGSETQYF
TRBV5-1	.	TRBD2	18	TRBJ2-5	TGCGCCAGCAGCTTGGGATCTAGCGGGAGGGCCGGACAAGAGACCCAGTACTTC	CASSLGSSGRAGQETQYF
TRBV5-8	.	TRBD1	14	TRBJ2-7	TGTGCCAGCAGCGCGACAGGGAGCTCCTACGAGCAGTACTTC	CASSATGSSYEQYF
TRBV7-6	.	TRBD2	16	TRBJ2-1	TGTGCCAGCAGCTTAGTCGGTAGCGGGACCTTCCATGAGCAGTTCTTC	CASSLVGSGTFHEQFF
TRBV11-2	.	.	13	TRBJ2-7	TGTGCCAGCAGCTTAGTAGCCTCGTACGAGCAGTACTTC	CASSLVASYEQYF
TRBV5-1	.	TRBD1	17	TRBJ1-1	TGCGCCAGCAGCTGGACAGGGGGAGGCCTTATGAACACTGAAGCTTTCTTT	CASSWTGGGLMNTEAFF
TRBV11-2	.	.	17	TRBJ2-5	TGTGCCAGCAGCTTAGCGGCCCAAAGGGACTTACCAGAGACCCAGTACTTC	CASSLAAQRDLPETQYF
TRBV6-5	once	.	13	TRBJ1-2	TGTGCCAGCAGTCACGGTAGGAAGGATGGCTACACCTTC	CASSHGRKDGYTF
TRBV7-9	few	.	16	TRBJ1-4	TGTGCCAGCACCCCTGCCCGACAGGAGGTTAATGAAAAACTGTTTTTT	CASTPARQEVNEKLFF